This T cell receptor beta chain stems from a study of CD8 T cells in Susac syndrome. About the research overall: The sequenced Susac syndrome patients comprised 5 or 6 with active disease and roughly 8 in remission. Blood was drawn from patients with Susac syndrome. At that point, they were therapy-naive, on corticosteroids, or on intravenous immunoglobulin alone.

Random hexamers were used to reverse transcribe an amount of about 0.45 to 1 ug RNA. TCRdb reprocessed the immunoSEQ multiplex PCR reads with MiXCR, giving one entry per CDR3 protein. The table shows roughly 180,000 distinct CDR3 sequences, with just under 95% occurring only once. Germline CDR1 MGHDK, CDR2 SYGVNS. The CDR3 loop spans 16 amino acids. Unmatched junction bases numbered 10, after V lost 0 bases and J lost 7 bases. Negative isolation yielded CD8+ and CD4+ T cells; FACS enriched TEMRA cells. The count of this clonotype is one. This clonotype originated in a human donor with Susac syndrome. Specimen: CD4+ T cells from PBMCs. The chain joins TRBV25-1 to TRBJ2-7, with 9 bases matching TRBD1. The CDR3 region has the DNA TGTGCCAGCAGTGAATATCCCGGACAGGGGATACTGGAGCAGTACTTC. Protein: CASSEYPGQGILEQYF.